The next 12 T cell receptor beta chains were all read from a single sample in a study of T cells in Graves' hyperthyroidism and ophthalmopathy. RNA transcripts yielded amplified TCR beta CDR3 regions. TCR CDR3 underwent first-round RT-PCR with the HTBI primer set. TCRdb re-analysed the multiplex PCR reads in MiXCR, keeping a single row per CDR3 protein. The repertoire holds approximately 420,000 distinct CDR3 sequences, with approximately 15% as singletons. The source material was blood. These receptors all come from a woman aged 18-29 years with Graves' hyperthyroidism.

This clonotype was counted ten times or more. The V and J genes are TRBV11-2 and TRBJ2-7, with TRBD2 matching over 11 bases. Germline V lookup: CDR1 SGHAT, CDR2 FQNNGV. The CDR3 is 18 residues long. V lost 8 bases, J lost 3 bases, and 18 bases stayed unmatched. This CDR3 is CASGWGGLAGGTVYEQYF. The DNA for the CDR3 is TGTGCCAGCGGCTGGGGGGGTCTAGCGGGAGGTACCGTCTACGAGCAGTACTTC.

At least ten counts were recorded for this clonotype. The CDR3: CASSQRTGGNEKLFF. CDR3 nucleotide sequence: TGTGCCAGCAGCCAGAGGACAGGTGGTAATGAAAAACTGTTTTTT. The chain has TRBV7-9 and TRBJ1-4; 7 positions agree with TRBD1. CDR3 length: 15 amino acids. Germline assignment: CDR1 SEHNR and CDR2 FQNEAQ (reference sequence). Trimming removed 5 bases from V and 4 bases from J; junction bases left unmatched: 7.

The sample holds a few counts of this clonotype. CDR3 bases: TGTGCCAGCAGTTTACTTCACTCTGAAAAACTGTTTTTT. Residues: CASSLLHSEKLFF. The chain carries TRBV28 and TRBJ1-4, with D uncertain. V dropped 2 bases and J dropped 7 bases, with 8 bases sitting between them. The CDR3 consists of 13 residues. Germline V lookup: CDR1 MDHEN, CDR2 SYDVKM.

This clonotype has only a few counts. This chain uses TRBV7-6 with TRBJ2-1; D gene unclear. This CDR3 spans 13 amino acids. The germline gives CDR1 SGHVS, CDR2 FNYEAQ. Trimming removed 3 bases from V and 5 bases from J, with 8 bases in between. As DNA, the CDR3 is TGTGCCAGCAGCTTCGGGTCAAACAATGAGCAGTTCTTC. Protein sequence: CASSFGSNNEQFF.

V usage is TRBV2 and J usage is TRBJ1-5; 9 nucleotides line up with TRBD1. V dropped 6 bases and J dropped 9; count of bases not matched to a gene: 9. Per the germline V gene, CDR1 is SNHLY and CDR2 is FYNNEI. The CDR3 consists of 14 residues. DNA for the CDR3: TGTGCCAGCAGGGCGACAGGGGGACTGCGGCCCCAGCATTTT. It encodes CASRATGGLRPQHF.

This sequence joins TRBV7-8 and TRBJ2-5, with 12 bases identical to TRBD1. Germline CDR1 SGHVS, CDR2 FQNEAQ. CDR3 length: 19 amino acids. J gave up 4 bases and V 5 bases, and 17 bases lay outside the gene matches. The CDR3 sequence is CASSLHRDRGRLFLETQYF. The CDR3 DNA follows: TGTGCCAGCAGCCTCCACCGGGACAGGGGGCGCCTTTTTTTAGAGACCCAGTACTTC.

This clonotype was recorded at least ten times. At one boundary the junction diverges from the germline segment, which might be a read error. V is TRBV2 and J is TRBJ2-3; 9 nucleotides line up with TRBD2. Germline values: CDR1 SNHLY, CDR2 FYNNEI. The CDR3 runs 15 residues. The CDR3 region has the DNA TGTGTCAGCACTGATAGCGGGAGAGTTTTAGATACGCAGTATTTT. This gives the protein CVSTDSGRVLDTQYF. Full variable domain (rest looked up from reference TRBV2 and TRBJ2-3): EPEVTQTPSHQVTQMGQEVILRCVPISNHLYFYWYRQILGQKVEFLVSFYNNEISEKSEIFDDQFSVERPDGSNFTLKIRSTKLEDSAMYFCVSTDSGRVLDTQYFGPGTRLTVL.

As for this clonotype: This may be a read error: a much more frequent sequence differs by one nucleotide. This chain connects TRBV18 to TRBJ1-2; 8 bases match TRBD1. Germline CDR1 and CDR2: KGHSH and LQKENI. The CDR3 consists of 11 residues. In nucleotides, the CDR3 is TGTGCCAGCTCACCTGGACAGGGCAACCCCTTC. It specifies CASSPGQGNPF.

This clonotype has more than one count but fewer than ten. The chain couples TRBV20-1 to TRBJ2-1; TRBD2 agrees at 8 bases. V shed 6 bases, J shed 4 bases, and the junction held 8 bases outside the gene matches. The CDR3 runs to 14 residues. The V gene's germline CDR1 is DFQATT and CDR2 SNEGSKA (reference sequence). The CDR3 loop is CSALTSVPYNEQFF. In nucleotides, the CDR3 is TGCAGTGCCCTGACTAGCGTACCATACAATGAGCAGTTCTTC.

The sample holds many counts of this clonotype. The chain combines TRBV7-3 with TRBJ2-3; D possibly matches TRBD1 or TRBD2 (5 bases each). This CDR3 region has 16 residues. Germline V CDR1 and CDR2: SGHTA, FQGTGA. The germline V and J ends were trimmed by 3 bases and 6 bases, with 19 bases remaining between them. The CDR3 DNA reads TGTGCCAGCAGCTTGGGGTTCGGGGCGAATCGGGATACGCAGTATTTT. It is translated as CASSLGFGANRDTQYF.

With respect to this clonotype: Compared with germline, one end of the junction differs, possibly owing to a read error. This rearrangement joins TRBV2 to TRBJ1-5; D not certain. This CDR3 region has 16 residues. The germline gives CDR1 SNHLY, CDR2 FYNNEI. The CDR3 region has the DNA TGCGCCAGCAGTGAGTCGGGCGAAAATAGCAATCAGCCCCAGCATTTT. Translated: CASSESGENSNQPQHF.

This clonotype has at least ten counts. The V call is TRBV5-6, the J call TRBJ1-2; 8 nucleotides match TRBD1. The length of the CDR3 is 15 residues. Germline loops: CDR1 SGHDT, CDR2 YYEEEE. The ends lost 1 base at V and 2 bases at J; junction bases unmatched: 4. The CDR3 here is CASSLWDRTNYGYTF. CDR3 sequence (DNA): TGTGCCAGCAGCTTGTGGGACAGGACAAACTATGGCTACACCTTC.